A selection of T cell receptor beta chains follows, all from one sample in a study of T cell repertoires in cytomegalovirus infection. TCRdb itself ran the reads through MiXCR, one entry per CDR3 protein. This table holds about 400,000 distinct CDR3 sequences, around 18% found once. The sequencing input was PBMCs. These receptors came from a human donor in good health (CMV status not recorded). Some clones in this sample may be carry-over from other donors' samples. The CDR3 runs from the conserved cysteine through the conserved F or W. A D gene is named only where the DNA matches it firmly. Not every row has a clone size; where given, it reads once, few, many or a size class.

CDR3 length	V gene	clone size	D gene	J gene	CDR3 protein	CDR3 DNA
15	TRBV5-4	NA	NA	TRBJ2-5	CASSFDPSEEETQYF	TGTGCCAGCAGCTTCGACCCCAGCGAGGAAGAGACCCAGTACTTC
15	TRBV7-7	few	NA	TRBJ2-3	CASSFGLGSTDTQYF	TGTGCTAGCAGCTTCGGGTTAGGGAGCACAGATACGCAGTATTTT
15	TRBV5-1	NA	TRBD1	TRBJ2-2	CASRSGTGSSGELFF	TGCGCCAGCAGGTCCGGGACAGGGTCATCCGGGGAGCTGTTTTTT
15	TRBV9	few	NA	TRBJ1-2	CASSVGGSTVGGYTF	TGTGCCAGCAGCGTCGGGGGCTCGACGGTGGGGGGCTACACCTTC
15	TRBV7-2	few	TRBD2	TRBJ2-3	CASTQAGGGTDTQYF	TGTGCCAGCACCCAAGCGGGGGGGGGCACAGATACGCAGTATTTT
15	TRBV7-9	few	NA	TRBJ1-5	CASSPRDGSNQPQHF	TGTGCCAGCAGCCCACGGGACGGTAGCAATCAGCCCCAGCATTTT
11	TRBV6-1	NA	TRBD1	TRBJ2-7	CATGGNNEQYF	TGTGCCACAGGGGGCAACAACGAGCAGTACTTC
15	TRBV7-8	NA	NA	TRBJ1-1	CASSLAGQSVTEAFF	TGTGCCAGCAGCTTAGCGGGCCAGTCGGTCACTGAAGCTTTCTTT
14	TRBV7-2	many	NA	TRBJ2-7	CASSPQRGSYEQYF	TGTGCCAGCAGCCCGCAGAGGGGATCCTACGAGCAGTACTTC
18	TRBV24-1	few	TRBD2	TRBJ2-3	CATSDRTSGGVSTDTQYF	TGTGCCACCAGTGATCGGACTAGCGGGGGGGTAAGCACAGATACGCAGTATTTT
14	TRBV7-9	many	NA	TRBJ2-7	CASSPAYGPYEQYF	TGTGCCAGCAGCCCGGCCTATGGCCCTTACGAGCAGTACTTC
14	TRBV28	few	NA	TRBJ2-7	CASSLTAGTYEQYF	TGTGCCAGCAGTTTAACCGCCGGAACCTACGAGCAGTACTTC
12	TRBV7-9	many	TRBD1	TRBJ1-2	CASSFTGGGYTF	TGTGCCAGCAGCTTCACAGGGGGTGGCTACACCTTC
14	TRBV2	NA	NA	TRBJ2-3	CASTDSTGTDTQYF	TGTGCCAGCACTGATTCCACAGGGACCGATACGCAGTATTTT
16	TRBV7-6	NA	TRBD1	TRBJ2-2	CASSWTGGVFAGELFF	TGTGCCAGCAGCTGGACAGGGGGCGTTTTCGCCGGGGAGCTGTTTTTT
14	TRBV4-2	NA	TRBD1	TRBJ2-7	CASSRQGGDFEQYF	TGTGCCAGCAGCCGACAGGGCGGCGATTTCGAGCAGTACTTC
13	TRBV6-6	NA	NA	TRBJ2-5	CASSYSTGETQYF	TGTGCCAGCAGTTACTCGACGGGGGAGACCCAGTACTTC
14	TRBV7-2	many	TRBD1	TRBJ1-2	CASSNRGADYGYTF	TGTGCCAGCAGCAACAGGGGAGCGGACTATGGCTACACCTTC
15	TRBV27	NA	TRBD1	TRBJ1-1	CASSSGAGTAFLAFF	TGTGCCAGCAGTTCAGGGGCCGGGACAGCTTTTCTCGCTTTCTTT
12	TRBV7-2	NA	NA	TRBJ2-7	CASGVMAYEQYF	TGTGCCAGCGGGGTGATGGCCTACGAGCAGTACTTC
16	TRBV12-3/TRBV12-4	few	NA	TRBJ2-5	CASSPTGLTYQETQYF	TGTGCCAGCAGCCCCACAGGGCTTACGTACCAAGAGACCCAGTACTTC
16	TRBV12-3/TRBV12-4	many	NA	TRBJ1-3	CASSSETDHSGNTIYF	TGTGCCAGCAGTTCCGAGACGGATCACTCTGGAAACACCATATATTTT
15	TRBV7-2	many	NA	TRBJ1-6	CASSLDLGPNSPLHF	TGTGCCAGCAGCTTAGATCTAGGCCCAAATTCACCCCTCCACTTT
13	TRBV7-2	NA	TRBD2	TRBJ2-5	CASRLAGGTTQYF	TGTGCCAGCAGACTAGCGGGGGGAACGACCCAGTACTTC
17	TRBV19	many	TRBD1	TRBJ2-7	CASIPSTGTGDTYEQYF	TGTGCCAGTATCCCATCGACCGGGACAGGGGATACCTACGAGCAGTACTTC
16	TRBV5-1	NA	NA	TRBJ2-5	CASSFRQAGEEETQYF	TGCGCCAGCAGCTTCCGCCAGGCCGGGGAGGAAGAGACCCAGTACTTC
13	TRBV6-5	few	NA	TRBJ2-1	CASSPRDHNEQFF	TGTGCCAGCAGTCCCAGGGACCACAATGAGCAGTTCTTC
12	TRBV7-2	many	NA	TRBJ2-3	CASSFFTDTQYF	TGTGCCAGCAGCTTCTTCACAGATACGCAGTATTTT
11	TRBV7-9	NA	NA	TRBJ1-6	CASSLEGPLHF	TGTGCCAGCAGCTTAGAAGGGCCCCTCCACTTT
17	TRBV4-2	many	NA	TRBJ1-5	CASSQVGWGSSHQPQHF	TGTGCCAGCAGCCAAGTTGGGTGGGGGTCGTCGCATCAGCCCCAGCATTTT
16	TRBV7-2	NA	TRBD2	TRBJ2-2	CASTTRGGRVYGELFF	TGTGCCAGCACCACCCGGGGAGGGAGGGTTTACGGGGAGCTGTTTTTT
14	TRBV11-2	many	NA	TRBJ2-1	CASSFGGARTEQFF	TGTGCCAGCAGCTTCGGCGGGGCACGAACTGAGCAGTTCTTC
15	TRBV7-2	many	NA	TRBJ2-7	CASSLAVTSFYEQYF	TGTGCCAGCAGCTTAGCGGTGACTAGTTTCTACGAGCAGTACTTC
14	TRBV20-1	NA	TRBD1	TRBJ1-1	CSAKGQGADTEAFF	TGCAGTGCTAAGGGACAGGGGGCGGACACTGAAGCTTTCTTT
14	TRBV5-1	NA	NA	TRBJ1-1	CASSMDGLNTEAFF	TGCGCCAGCAGCATGGACGGTTTGAACACTGAAGCTTTCTTT
19	TRBV7-2	many	NA	TRBJ2-6	CASSPREGGPEAGANVLTF	TGTGCCAGCAGCCCCAGGGAAGGGGGACCAGAGGCTGGGGCCAACGTCCTGACTTTC
13	TRBV30	NA	NA	TRBJ1-1	CAWSVKGGRRAFF	TGTGCCTGGAGTGTTAAGGGGGGTCGGCGAGCTTTCTTT
16	TRBV5-4	few	NA	TRBJ2-6	CASSLEKDSGANVLTF	TGTGCCAGCAGCTTGGAGAAGGACTCTGGGGCCAACGTCCTGACTTTC
15	TRBV10-3	NA	NA	TRBJ1-5	CAISPDSANGQPQHF	TGTGCCATCAGTCCCGACAGTGCGAATGGTCAGCCCCAGCATTTT